This T cell receptor beta chain derives from a study of cytomegalovirus exposure and HLA in healthy donors. The germline V gene encodes CDR1 SGHRS and CDR2 YFSETQ. The CDR3 has 15 residues. V dropped 5 bases and J dropped 7; count of bases not matched to a gene: 9. PCR amplification relied on 60 Vbeta primers (plus 13 Jbeta primers). The method was immunoSEQ multiplex PCR; TCRdb's version includes in-frame clones alone and lacks a portion of them. The sample records approximately 120,000 clones, about three quarters being singletons. When sampled, the donors appeared nominally healthy, though they likely had unrecorded immune exposures.

The chain carries TRBV5-1 and TRBJ1-6, with 7 bases matching TRBD1. The specimen sequenced was PBMCs. This TCR derives from a man aged 50 to 60 in good health and CMV-seronegative. CDR3 sequence reads: CASRTGIRVNSPLHF. In DNA form, the CDR3 reads TGCGCCAGCAGGACAGGGATAAGGGTAAATTCACCCCTCCACTTT.